This entry lists 5 T cell receptor beta chains sequenced from one sample in a study of CD8 T cells in Susac syndrome. After extraction with the RNeasy kit, roughly 0.45 to 1 ug of the RNA was reverse transcribed using random hexamers. MiXCR was run by TCRdb on the immunoSEQ multiplex PCR reads, yielding one entry per CDR3 protein. The sample records 130,000 or so distinct CDR3 sequences, 75% to 90% being singletons. Material: CD8+ T cells from PBMCs. These receptors were obtained from a human donor with multiple sclerosis.

The chain employs TRBV9 and TRBJ1-1; maybe TRBD1 (6 bases). The CDR3 length is 13 residues. The germline CDR1 and CDR2 sequences are SGDLS and YYNGEE. The V end was cut by 7 bases, the J end by 7 bases, with 17 bases between. The CDR3: CASVRGTSGEAFF. The CDR3 DNA reads as TGTGCCAGCGTAAGGGGGACTAGCGGTGAAGCTTTCTTT.

This clonotype was detected only once. The CDR3, as DNA: TGTGCCAGCAGCACAAGGGGGGGTCAACAAGAGACCCAGTACTTC. This sequence encodes CASSTRGGQQETQYF. This chain joins TRBV6-5 and TRBJ2-5; D perhaps matches TRBD2 (7 bases). V lost 6 bases to trimming and J lost 2 bases, with 16 bases between them. The CDR3 has 15 residues. CDR1 is MNHEY and CDR2 is SVGAGI in the germline V gene.

This chain connects TRBV28 to TRBJ2-3, with D uncertain. Germline V gives CDR1 MDHEN, CDR2 SYDVKM. V dropped 3 bases and J dropped 3 bases, with 10 bases sitting between them. The CDR3 runs to 14 residues. The CDR3, as DNA: TGTGCCAGCAGTTTTTTGGACCTGACAGATACGCAGTATTTT. It translates to CASSFLDLTDTQYF.

The rearrangement joins TRBV27 to TRBJ2-1, with D possibly being TRBD1 (6 bases). CDR3 length equals 14 residues. CDR1 is MNHEY, CDR2 SMNVEV, per germline (reference sequence). The V end lost 6 bases, the J end lost 0 bases, and 9 bases lay between the germline ends. CDR3 residues: CASRDRPSYNEQFF. The DNA for the CDR3 is TGTGCCAGCAGGGACAGACCCTCCTACAATGAGCAGTTCTTC.

This clonotype occurred a few times. The genes are TRBV9 and TRBJ1-6, with D unclear. This CDR3 has 13 amino acids. Germline V lookup: CDR1 SGDLS, CDR2 YYNGEE. The V end lost 0 bases, the J end lost 8 bases, and 6 bases lay between the germline ends. The CDR3 region has the DNA TGTGCCAGCAGCGTAGAAGAGGATTCACCCCTCCACTTT. Encoded protein: CASSVEEDSPLHF.